These 29 T cell receptor beta chains came from one sample sequenced in a study of blood T cell repertoires in COVID-19. The method was immunoSEQ multiplex PCR; TCRdb's version includes in-frame clones alone and lacks a portion of them. The sample yields roughly 180,000 clones, roughly 80% seen once. The specimen sequenced was PBMCs or T cells enriched from blood (not recorded which). These receptors were taken from a man between 35 and 55 years old who had recovered from COVID-19.

The V and J genes are TRBV29-1 and TRBJ2-7; weak D call: TRBD1 (6 bases). The CDR3 has 14 amino acids. The germline gives CDR1 SQVTM, CDR2 ANQGSEA. The V gene lost 4 bases and the J gene lost 0 bases, with 13 bases spanning the gap. CDR3 protein: CSVGGTGSSYEQYF. CDR3 in DNA: TGCAGCGTTGGAGGTACAGGGAGCTCCTACGAGCAGTACTTC.

This chain uses TRBV14 with TRBJ1-2; the D is unclear. V was cut by 1 base and J by 7 bases, with 16 bases left in between. The CDR3 contains 15 residues. CDR1 SGHDN and CDR2 FVKESK come from the germline V gene. The CDR3 DNA sequence: TGTGCCAGCAGCCAAGTAGCGGGTGGGTTCCTTGGCTACACCTTC. Translating gives CASSQVAGGFLGYTF.

This clone was recorded only once. The chain couples TRBV4-3 to TRBJ1-2; TRBD1 agrees at 11 bases. Germline V lookup: CDR1 LGHNA, CDR2 YSLEER. V lost 2 bases, J lost 1 base, and 3 bases stayed unmatched. This CDR3 comprises 16 residues. CDR3 coding DNA: TGCGCCAGCAGCCAATTTGGGACAGGGGGTAACTATGGCTACACCTTC. Translated: CASSQFGTGGNYGYTF.

V and J are TRBV5-1 and TRBJ2-7; 9 bases fit TRBD1. This CDR3 region has 17 residues. The V and J ends lost 2 bases and 1 base, in that order; junction bases with no gene match: 10. Germline CDR1 reads SGHRS; CDR2 reads YFSETQ. In DNA, the CDR3 is TGCGCCAGCAGCTTCGAACCTGACAGGGGGGTATCCTACGAGCAGTACTTC. Its translation is CASSFEPDRGVSYEQYF. Together with reference TRBV5-1 and TRBJ2-7, the CDR3 gives the full variable domain: KAGVTQTPRYLIKTRGQQVTLSCSPISGHRSVSWYQQTPGQGLQFLFEYFSETQRNKGNFPGRFSGRQFSNSRSEMNVSTLELGDSALYLCASSFEPDRGVSYEQYFGPGTRLTVT.

This clone has a single count. DNA for the CDR3: TGCGCCAGCAGCCTCGGAATAACGGTTGGGACAGGGATTGGGGAGACCCAGTACTTC. Its translation: CASSLGITVGTGIGETQYF. This chain connects TRBV4-3 to TRBJ2-5; 9 bases are shared with TRBD1. Germline V lookup: CDR1 LGHNA, CDR2 YSLEER. CDR3 size: 19 residues. Trimming cost V 4 bases and J 5 bases; bases outside gene matches: 20.

Regarding this clone: A read error may account for a junction end that differs from germline. This chain links TRBV19 with TRBJ1-2, with 9 nucleotides matching TRBD1. The CDR3 runs to 14 residues. CDR1 and CDR2 from the germline V gene are LNHDA and SQIVND (reference sequence). This chain's CDR3 is CASSTLTGQGRYPF. Here the CDR3 DNA reads TGTGCCAGTAGTACCCTCACCGGACAGGGGCGCTACCCCTTC.

Only one count was recorded for this clone. The chain joins TRBV24-1 to TRBJ2-5; TRBD1 might be the D (6 bases). Trimming took off 4 bases at V and 4 bases at J, with 9 bases between the two ends. CDR3 length: 13 amino acids. Germline V gives CDR1 KGHDR, CDR2 SFDVKD. The CDR3 spells CATSDWTVETQYF. The CDR3 DNA follows: TGTGCCACCAGTGACTGGACAGTAGAGACCCAGTACTTC.

The V gene is TRBV28, the J gene TRBJ2-5; 7 bases are a match to TRBD1. The CDR3 runs to 14 residues. V dropped 6 bases and J dropped 5; count of bases not matched to a gene: 9. Germline CDR1 reads MDHEN; CDR2 reads SYDVKM. CDR3 nucleotide sequence: TGTGCCAGCAGCAAAGACAGGGTTCAGGAGACCCAGTACTTC. This encodes CASSKDRVQETQYF.

The chain's CDR3 is CASSQDRGWDTEAFF. Written as DNA, the CDR3 is TGCGCCAGCAGCCAAGATCGGGGGTGGGACACTGAAGCTTTCTTT. The V call is TRBV4-3, the J call TRBJ1-1; D perhaps matches TRBD1 (5 bases). Trimming cost V 0 bases and J 3 bases, with 11 bases left between them. This CDR3 comprises 15 residues. CDR1 is LGHNA and CDR2 is YSLEER in the germline V gene.

A few counts support this clone. The chain has TRBV5-3 and TRBJ1-1; D remains ambiguous. Being an ORF, TRBV5-3 has a function that is uncertain. V lost 0 bases, J lost 9 bases, and 9 bases lay in between. The CDR3 sequence is 12 residues long. CDR3 sequence (DNA): TGTGCCAGAAGCTTGGTGGGCAGTCAAGCTTTCTTT. It specifies CARSLVGSQAFF.

V is TRBV19 and J is TRBJ1-6, with TRBD1 identical over 9 bases. This CDR3 has 15 residues. V gave up 0 bases and J gave up 13 bases; unmatched junction bases: 7. The germline V gene encodes CDR1 LNHDA and CDR2 SQIVND (reference sequence). The CDR3 DNA follows: TGTGCCAGTAGTATAGATCCGGGACAGGGCTTTCCCCTCCACTTT. Its protein product is CASSIDPGQGFPLHF.

This clone was picked up a small number of times. This rearrangement joins TRBV7-9 to TRBJ2-7, with 14 bases fitting TRBD2. The CDR3 spans 15 residues. J lost 4 bases, V lost 5 bases, and 4 bases had no gene match. Per germline, CDR1 SEHNR and CDR2 FQNEAQ (reference sequence). The CDR3 sequence is CASSRGTSGSYEQYV. The CDR3 nucleotides read TGTGCCAGCAGCCGCGGGACTAGCGGGAGTTACGAGCAGTACGTC.

The chain recombines TRBV3-1 (or the pseudogene TRBV3-2) with TRBJ2-7, with D maybe TRBD1 (7 bases). Germline values: CDR1 LGHDT, CDR2 YNNKEL (reference sequence). V lost 4 bases, J lost 4 bases, and 17 bases lay in between. The CDR3 length is 15 residues. CDR3: CASSPEGAVKYEQYV. In DNA, the CDR3 is TGTGCCAGCAGCCCGGAGGGGGCGGTTAAATACGAGCAGTACGTC.

This clone has a handful of counts. This sequence joins TRBV14 and TRBJ2-2; no clear D gene. CDR1 is SGHDN, CDR2 FVKESK, per germline. The CDR3 runs to 13 residues. The V end was cut by 5 bases, the J end by 2 bases, with 6 bases between. CDR3 bases: TGTGCCAGCAGCGGGCTAAACACCGGGGAGCTGTTTTTT. Its protein is CASSGLNTGELFF. Full variable domain (missing parts from reference TRBV14 and TRBJ2-2): EAGVTQFPSHSVIEKGQTVTLRCDPISGHDNLYWYRRVMGKEIKFLLHFVKESKQDESGMPNNRFLAERTGGTYSTLKVQPAELEDSGVYFCASSGLNTGELFFGEGSRLTVL.

The chain uses TRBV12-5 and TRBJ1-5; the match to TRBD1 covers 12 bases. The CDR3 consists of 16 residues. V lost 5 bases and J lost 1; bases outside the gene matches: 3. The V gene's germline CDR1 is LGHNT and CDR2 FRNRAP. The CDR3 DNA follows: TGTGCTAGTGGTCCCGGGACAGGGGGCAGCAATCAGCCCCAGCATTTT. Translating gives CASGPGTGGSNQPQHF.

The chain carries TRBV6-2 or TRBV6-3 and TRBJ2-5, with TRBD1 matching over 7 bases. The CDR3 extends over 15 amino acids. Trimming at V came to 3 bases and at J to 2 bases, leaving 6 bases not matched to a gene. Germline CDR1 reads MNHEY; CDR2 reads SVGEGT. This CDR3 reads CASSYISRGQETQYF. CDR3 DNA sequence: TGTGCCAGCAGTTATATCTCCAGGGGGCAAGAGACCCAGTACTTC.

The V gene is TRBV20-1, the J gene TRBJ1-1; weak D call: TRBD1 (5 bases). The V gene's germline CDR1 is DFQATT and CDR2 SNEGSKA (reference sequence). V shed 3 bases and J shed 10 bases, with 15 bases lying between them. The CDR3 sequence is 12 residues long. CDR3 residues: CSASRQSQGAFF. The DNA for the CDR3 is TGCAGTGCTAGTCGACAGTCTCAGGGAGCTTTCTTT.

CDR3 in amino acids: CASADQGQGNNYGYTF. CDR3 nucleotide sequence: TGTGCCAGCGCGGACCAGGGACAGGGGAACAACTATGGCTACACCTTC. The V call is TRBV19, the J call TRBJ1-2; 10 positions agree with TRBD1. Germline assignment: CDR1 LNHDA and CDR2 SQIVND (reference sequence). V lost 9 bases to trimming and J lost 2 bases; unmatched junction nucleotides: 12. The CDR3 runs 16 residues. Full variable domain (rest looked up from reference TRBV19 and TRBJ1-2): DGGITQSPKYLFRKEGQNVTLSCEQNLNHDAMYWYRQDPGQGLRLIYYSQIVNDFQKGDIAEGYSVSREKKESFPLTVTSAQKNPTAFYLCASADQGQGNNYGYTFGSGTRLTVV.

This sequence joins TRBV5-1 and TRBJ1-4; no reliable D call. Germline CDR1 SGHRS, CDR2 YFSETQ. The CDR3 totals 14 residues. V dropped 0 bases and J dropped 7 bases, with 10 bases sitting between them. The CDR3 loop is CASSLASRTEKLFF. In DNA, the CDR3 is TGCGCCAGCAGCTTGGCCTCTAGAACTGAAAAACTGTTTTTT. Full variable domain (outside the CDR3, taken from reference TRBV5-1 and TRBJ1-4): KAGVTQTPRYLIKTRGQQVTLSCSPISGHRSVSWYQQTPGQGLQFLFEYFSETQRNKGNFPGRFSGRQFSNSRSEMNVSTLELGDSALYLCASSLASRTEKLFFGSGTQLSVL.

The rearrangement links TRBV2 to TRBJ2-7; 12 nucleotides agree with TRBD2. CDR1 and CDR2 (germline): SNHLY, FYNNEI. The CDR3 totals 15 residues. After removal of 4 bases from V and 3 bases from J, the junction contained 4 bases not matched to a gene. This chain's CDR3 is CASSASGRAYYEQYV. In nucleotides, the CDR3 is TGTGCCAGCAGTGCTAGCGGGAGGGCTTACTACGAGCAGTACGTC.

This CDR3 reads CASSPTRGSRKGTEAFF. CDR3 nucleotides: TGTGCCAGCTCACCCACCCGGGGATCCAGGAAGGGCACTGAAGCTTTCTTT. V gene TRBV18 combines with J gene TRBJ1-1; D gene unclear. Germline assignment: CDR1 KGHSH and CDR2 LQKENI. The V end was cut by 3 bases, the J end by 4 bases, with 21 bases between. This CDR3 is 17 amino acids long.

This clone came up once. The junction shows a germline mismatch at one end, possibly a read error. V is TRBV6-2 or TRBV6-3 and J is TRBJ1-1; possible D gene TRBD1, 6 bases. The CDR3 runs 14 residues. The germline V gene has CDR1 MNHEY and CDR2 SVGEGT. In DNA, the CDR3 is TGTGCCAGCAGTCACTCGGGGGCTGGGACTGAAGCTTTCTTT. Its protein product is CASSHSGAGTEAFF.

This chain connects TRBV12-3 or TRBV12-4 to TRBJ1-4; maybe TRBD1 (6 bases). The CDR3 is 13 amino acids. V shed 4 bases and J shed 8 bases, with 11 bases lying between them. The CDR3 loop is CASSSRDTEKLFF. The CDR3 DNA reads as TGTGCCAGCAGTTCCCGGGACACCGAAAAACTGTTTTTT.

V and J are TRBV9 and TRBJ1-2, with D tentatively TRBD1 (5 bases). There are 15 residues in the CDR3. Germline V lookup: CDR1 SGDLS, CDR2 YYNGEE. V gave up 0 bases and J gave up 4 bases, with 13 bases separating them. The CDR3 reads CASSVGGEVSYGYTF. The CDR3 DNA reads as TGTGCCAGCAGCGTAGGGGGGGAGGTATCCTATGGCTACACCTTC. The full variable domain, with the rest looked up from reference TRBV9 and TRBJ1-2, is DSGVTQTPKHLITATGQRVTLRCSPRSGDLSVYWYQQSLDQGLQFLIQYYNGEERAKGNILERFSAQQFPDLHSELNLSSLELGDSALYFCASSVGGEVSYGYTFGSGTRLTVV.

This chain links TRBV28 with TRBJ2-7, with D possibly being TRBD1 (6 bases). CDR3 size: 12 residues. In germline, CDR1 is MDHEN, CDR2 SYDVKM. V was shortened by 7 bases and J by 1 base, with 8 bases between the two germline ends. The CDR3: CASTTGSYEQYF. The CDR3 DNA is TGTGCCAGCACCACAGGGTCCTACGAGCAGTACTTC. Based on the CDR3 plus reference TRBV28 and TRBJ2-7, the full variable domain is DVKVTQSSRYLVKRTGEKVFLECVQDMDHENMFWYRQDPGLGLRLIYFSYDVKMKEKGDIPEGYSVSREKKERFSLILESASTNQTSMYLCASTTGSYEQYFGPGTRLTVT.

This rearrangement joins TRBV9 to TRBJ2-5; 8 nucleotides align to TRBD2. Looked up from germline, CDR1 is SGDLS and CDR2 is YYNGEE. V lost 0 bases to trimming and J lost 3 bases; unmatched junction nucleotides: 4. The CDR3 is 15 residues long. CDR3 amino acids: CASSVAGGLEETQYF. The DNA for the CDR3 is TGTGCCAGCAGCGTAGCGGGGGGGCTAGAAGAGACCCAGTACTTC. Looking up the rest from reference TRBV9 and TRBJ2-5 gives the full variable domain: DSGVTQTPKHLITATGQRVTLRCSPRSGDLSVYWYQQSLDQGLQFLIQYYNGEERAKGNILERFSAQQFPDLHSELNLSSLELGDSALYFCASSVAGGLEETQYFGPGTRLLVL.

This chain uses TRBV5-1 with TRBJ2-2; the D gene is possibly TRBD1 (5 bases). The germline V gene has CDR1 SGHRS and CDR2 YFSETQ. Trimming pared 0 bases from V and 5 bases from J, leaving 11 bases between. The CDR3 length is 15 residues. The CDR3 reads CASSLAQGRTGELFF. CDR3 nucleotide sequence: TGCGCCAGCAGCTTGGCTCAGGGTCGGACCGGGGAGCTGTTTTTT.

The count of this clone is one. This sequence joins TRBV25-1 and TRBJ1-2; a weak D match, TRBD1 (5 bases). The V gene's germline CDR1 is MGHDK and CDR2 SYGVNS. Trimming removed 5 bases at V and 8 bases at J, with 15 bases between. The CDR3 has 13 amino acids. The DNA for the CDR3 is TGTGCCAGCAGTTATACACAGGCCGCGGGCTACACCTTC. Protein product: CASSYTQAAGYTF.

The rearrangement joins TRBV19 to TRBJ1-2; TRBD1 might be the D (6 bases). Per the germline V gene, CDR1 is LNHDA and CDR2 is SQIVND (reference sequence). The CDR3 consists of 14 residues. V lost 6 bases and J 4 bases, leaving 15 bases between the germline ends. CDR3 DNA sequence: TGTGCCAGTAGGCTTGGACAGACCTTCTATGGCTACACCTTC. It specifies CASRLGQTFYGYTF.